This TCR beta chain was observed in a study of cytomegalovirus exposure and HLA in healthy donors. Those who donated were healthy bone marrow donors. Whole-study results and caveats: Available immune exposure information covered CMV serostatus only.

This PCR relied on a set of 60 Vbeta primers and 13 Jbeta primers. The repertoire was sequenced with immunoSEQ multiplex PCR; TCRdb's copy has only in-frame clones and lacks some. Seen in this sample are 150,000 or so clones; the ten most common clones hold 1.5% to 2%. The junction had 3 bases not matched to a gene; V was cut back by 4 bases and J by 4 bases. CDR3 size: 15 residues. Germline V gene data show CDR1 as LNHDA and CDR2 as SQIVND (reference sequence). Concerning this clone itself: What it recognizes is unknown.

V gene TRBV19 combines with J gene TRBJ1-5, with 11 bases fitting TRBD1. The source is a woman aged 50 to 60 in good health and CMV-seronegative. The sequenced sample was PBMCs. The CDR3 bases are TGTGCCAGTAGTAGGACAGGGGGCGGAAATCAGCCCCAGCATTTT. It codes for CASSRTGGGNQPQHF. Full variable domain (missing parts from reference TRBV19 and TRBJ1-5): DGGITQSPKYLFRKEGQNVTLSCEQNLNHDAMYWYRQDPGQGLRLIYYSQIVNDFQKGDIAEGYSVSREKKESFPLTVTSAQKNPTAFYLCASSRTGGGNQPQHFGDGTRLSIL.